One and the same sample provided the 32 T cell receptor beta chains below, sequenced in a study of Ad26.COV2.S vaccination and SARS-CoV-2 variants. Sequencing used immunoSEQ multiplex PCR; TCRdb keeps in-frame clones, though not all of them. The profile shows some 350,000 clones, approximately 85% of them singletons. Indicated treatment: approximately 18 received Ad26.COV2.S at low or high dose, single or two shots; about 5 received placebo; per-sample allocation not given. The samples were gathered on day 63 after the first injection of vaccine or placebo. This specimen consisted of peripheral blood, obtained in a trial of Ad26.COV2.S vaccine versus placebo. These receptors all come from a person between 18 and 60 years old who received the Ad26.COV2.S COVID-19 vaccine or a placebo.

V is TRBV5-1 and J is TRBJ1-5; 7 bases line up with TRBD1. V lost 0 bases to trimming and J lost 5 bases; unmatched junction nucleotides: 5. The CDR3 contains 15 residues. Germline V gene data show CDR1 as SGHRS and CDR2 as YFSETQ. DNA for the CDR3: TGCGCCAGCAGCTTGGGACAGGGCTTTCATCAGCCCCAGCATTTT. This translates into CASSLGQGFHQPQHF.

By share, this clone counts as medium-sized. This chain joins TRBV9 and TRBJ2-3; 10 bases line up with TRBD1. The CDR3 contains 15 residues. The trim removed 3 bases at V and 5 bases at J, leaving 6 bases unmatched. The germline gives CDR1 SGDLS, CDR2 YYNGEE. Here the CDR3 reads CASSAGTGEIDTQYF. For the CDR3, the DNA is TGTGCCAGCAGCGCCGGGACAGGGGAAATAGATACGCAGTATTTT.

The chain recombines TRBV4-3 with TRBJ2-3; the D gene is possibly TRBD2 (5 bases). Trimming took off 0 bases at V and 4 bases at J, with 8 bases between the two ends. The CDR3 has 14 residues. Germline V gene sequence: CDR1 LGHNA, CDR2 YSLEER. The CDR3 loop reads CASSQDEGPDTQYF. CDR3 nucleotides: TGCGCCAGCAGCCAAGATGAGGGTCCAGATACGCAGTATTTT.

This clone was seen ten or more times. The rearrangement uses TRBV14 and TRBJ2-7; a weak D match, TRBD2 (6 bases). This CDR3 has 15 amino acids. The V end was cut by 2 bases, the J end by 1 base, with 12 bases between. Per germline, CDR1 SGHDN and CDR2 FVKESK. The CDR3 reads CASSQWGVPSYEQYF. The DNA for the CDR3 is TGTGCCAGCAGCCAATGGGGGGTTCCGTCCTACGAGCAGTACTTC.

The chain employs TRBV1 and TRBJ2-1; the DNA was not used to check the table's D call, TRBD2. TRBV1 is assigned pseudogene status. CDR3 size: 15 residues. The CDR3 here is CTSSPGLAGEIEQFF. The CDR3 DNA is TGCACCAGCAGCCCGGGACTAGCGGGAGAGATTGAGCAGTTCTTC.

The chain uses TRBV6-5 and TRBJ1-2; tentative D call: TRBD1 (5 bases). This CDR3 region has 13 residues. Trimming removed 4 bases at V and 3 bases at J, with 9 bases between. Germline assignment: CDR1 MNHEY and CDR2 SVGAGI. The CDR3 protein is CASSSRGYYGYTF. The CDR3 nucleotides are TGTGCCAGCAGTTCAAGGGGTTACTATGGCTACACCTTC.

This sequence joins TRBV7-2 and TRBJ2-3; D is undetermined. The CDR3 covers 13 residues. Per the germline V gene, CDR1 is SGHTA and CDR2 is FQGNSA. V lost 4 bases, J lost 4 bases, and 9 bases lay in between. The CDR3 is CASSSNTADTQYF. The CDR3 region has the DNA TGTGCCAGCAGCTCCAATACAGCAGATACGCAGTATTTT.

This chain joins TRBV7-8 and TRBJ2-3, with 12 bases that match TRBD2. This CDR3 is 18 amino acids long. V lost 5 bases, J lost 7 bases, and 16 bases stayed unmatched. CDR1 and CDR2 from the germline V gene are SGHVS and FQNEAQ. This CDR3 reads CASSASRHLAGGSYTQYF. In nucleotides, the CDR3 is TGTGCCAGCAGCGCCTCCCGACATCTAGCGGGAGGGTCTTATACGCAGTATTTT.

The V gene is TRBV3-1 (or the pseudogene TRBV3-2), the J gene TRBJ1-2; 7 nucleotides align to TRBD1. Germline assignment: CDR1 LGHDT and CDR2 YNNKEL (reference sequence). The CDR3 spans 14 residues. J lost 8 bases, V lost 1 base, and 7 bases had no gene match. CDR3: CASSQGRQGWGYTF. CDR3 DNA sequence: TGTGCCAGCAGCCAAGGACGACAGGGTTGGGGCTACACCTTC.

This sequence joins TRBV11-2 and TRBJ2-2; 8 positions match TRBD2. V gave up 5 bases and J gave up 5 bases; unmatched junction bases: 4. The CDR3 has 14 residues. In germline, CDR1 is SGHAT, CDR2 FQNNGV. CDR3 in amino acids: CASSHGGVTGELFF. In DNA, the CDR3 is TGTGCCAGCAGCCACGGGGGGGTGACCGGGGAGCTGTTTTTT. The full variable domain, with the rest looked up from reference TRBV11-2 and TRBJ2-2, is EAGVAQSPRYKIIEKRQSVAFWCNPISGHATLYWYQQILGQGPKLLIQFQNNGVVDDSQLPKDRFSAERLKGVDSTLKIQPAKLEDSAVYLCASSHGGVTGELFFGEGSRLTVL.

The chain combines TRBV6-5 with TRBJ2-5; 9 positions agree with TRBD1. In germline, CDR1 is MNHEY, CDR2 SVGAGI. The ends lost 6 bases at V and 0 bases at J; junction bases unmatched: 5. This CDR3 contains 15 residues. CDR3 residues: CASRPGTGHQETQYF. The CDR3 DNA is TGTGCCAGCAGGCCCGGGACAGGGCACCAAGAGACCCAGTACTTC.

This chain uses TRBV6-5 with TRBJ2-3; D perhaps matches TRBD1 (5 bases). The V end lost 7 bases, the J end lost 5 bases, and 10 bases lay between the germline ends. This CDR3 region has 12 residues. The germline CDR1 and CDR2 sequences are MNHEY and SVGAGI. The DNA of the CDR3 is TGTGCCAGCACCAGGGATCGAGATACGCAGTATTTT. Translation gives CASTRDRDTQYF.

This clone appeared once. The chain is built from TRBV10-1 and TRBJ2-5; 10 nucleotides agree with TRBD1. There are 16 residues in the CDR3. J was trimmed by 3 bases and V by 5 bases; bases with no gene match: 9. The germline V gene has CDR1 WNHNN and CDR2 SYGVQD (reference sequence). The CDR3 DNA follows: TGCGCCAGCAGTCCCGGGACAGGGGATGGCGAAGAGACCCAGTACTTC. It specifies CASSPGTGDGEETQYF.

CDR3 in DNA: TGTGCCAGCAGCCAAGAGCATTCACCCCTCCACTTT. This sequence encodes CASSQEHSPLHF. V and J are TRBV3-1 (or the pseudogene TRBV3-2) and TRBJ1-6; D ambiguous. CDR1 and CDR2 (germline): LGHDT, YNNKEL (reference sequence). The CDR3 extends over 12 amino acids. Trimming left V 0 bases short and J 8 bases short, with 2 bases between.

The chain is built from TRBV9 and TRBJ1-1, with 7 bases matching TRBD1. This CDR3 region has 14 residues. With V trimmed by 0 bases and J by 6 bases, 5 bases remained unmatched. Germline CDR1 and CDR2: SGDLS and YYNGEE. CDR3: CASSVEGQTSEAFF. CDR3 nucleotide sequence: TGTGCCAGCAGCGTAGAGGGACAGACCTCTGAAGCTTTCTTT.

This clone is a singleton in its sample. This chain joins TRBV28 and TRBJ2-1, with D maybe TRBD2 (5 bases). The CDR3 length is 17 residues. Per the germline V gene, CDR1 is MDHEN and CDR2 is SYDVKM. V shed 2 bases and J shed 3 bases, with 17 bases lying between them. The CDR3 region has the DNA TGTGCCAGCAGTTTACAACCCCTTTTAGGGAGCTACAATGAGCAGTTCTTC. This sequence encodes CASSLQPLLGSYNEQFF.

The chain employs TRBV4-1 and TRBJ1-2; tentatively, D is TRBD1 (6 bases). Germline CDR1 reads MGHRA; CDR2 reads YSYEKL. This CDR3 contains 16 residues. V was cut by 0 bases and J by 3 bases, with 14 bases left in between. The CDR3 is CASSQDPSGEYYGYTF. CDR3 DNA sequence: TGCGCCAGCAGCCAAGACCCCTCAGGGGAATACTATGGCTACACCTTC.

The chain couples TRBV5-5 to TRBJ2-2; D gene unclear. The CDR3 has 12 amino acids. CDR1 is SGHKS, CDR2 YYEKEE, per germline (reference sequence). V dropped 0 bases and J dropped 9 bases, with 6 bases sitting between them. CDR3 in DNA: TGTGCCAGCAGCTTGGCCGGGTGGGAGCTGTTTTTT. Protein sequence: CASSLAGWELFF.

The chain joins TRBV4-3 to TRBJ2-7, with a possible D match to TRBD2 (6 bases). Germline CDR1 and CDR2: LGHNA and YSLEER. V shed 3 bases and J shed 4 bases, with 19 bases lying between them. CDR3 size: 16 residues. CDR3 sequence: CASSHTGGTGGYEQYF. DNA of the CDR3: TGCGCCAGCAGCCACACCGGTGGCACCGGGGGTTACGAGCAGTACTTC.

V gene TRBV4-3 combines with J gene TRBJ2-2; a possible D gene is TRBD1 (6 bases). Germline V gene lookup returns CDR1 LGHNA and CDR2 YSLEER. The length of the CDR3 is 15 residues. V was shortened by 0 bases and J by 3 bases, with 8 bases between the two germline ends. CDR3: CASSQETGYTGELFF. CDR3 bases: TGCGCCAGCAGCCAAGAGACAGGCTACACCGGGGAGCTGTTTTTT.

The chain combines TRBV6-5 with TRBJ1-3; D is undetermined. This CDR3 contains 15 residues. The V end lost 6 bases, the J end lost 0 bases, and 12 bases lay between the germline ends. Per germline, CDR1 MNHEY and CDR2 SVGAGI. CDR3 sequence (DNA): TGTGCCAGCAGAATCGACCGAAGCTCTGGAAACACCATATATTTT. It encodes CASRIDRSSGNTIYF.

The chain uses TRBV10-3 and TRBJ2-1, with 7 nucleotides matching TRBD2. The CDR3 runs 18 residues. Germline V gives CDR1 ENHRY, CDR2 SYGVKD. V shed 1 base and J 2 bases; nucleotides not matched to a gene: 11. Here the CDR3 reads CAISEWEVGGFAYNEQFF. The CDR3 nucleotides are TGTGCCATCAGTGAGTGGGAGGTGGGGGGGTTTGCCTACAATGAGCAGTTCTTC.

This clone has only a few counts. V is TRBV2 and J is TRBJ2-3, with a weak D call TRBD2 (5 bases). Germline V gene lookup returns CDR1 SNHLY and CDR2 FYNNEI. V lost 4 bases to trimming and J lost 0 bases, with 8 bases between them. The CDR3 runs 14 residues. The CDR3 coding sequence is TGTGCCAGCAGTGTAGAGGGCAGCACAGATACGCAGTATTTT. Amino acids: CASSVEGSTDTQYF.

This chain connects TRBV5-1 to TRBJ2-2, with D maybe TRBD1 (5 bases). The CDR3 is 15 amino acids. Trimming removed 3 bases from V and 7 bases from J, with 16 bases in between. The germline V gene has CDR1 SGHRS and CDR2 YFSETQ. This CDR3 is CASSSNSRVYGELFF. The CDR3 nucleotides read TGCGCCAGCAGCTCCAACTCCAGGGTGTACGGGGAGCTGTTTTTT.

This rearrangement joins TRBV9 to TRBJ1-3; TRBD1 is a possible D gene (6 bases). This CDR3 region has 16 residues. Germline V gene data show CDR1 as SGDLS and CDR2 as YYNGEE. V shed 4 bases and J shed 0 bases, with 14 bases lying between them. As DNA, the CDR3 is TGTGCCAGCAGCTCCGGGGGCAGGAGCTCTGGAAACACCATATATTTT. Protein: CASSSGGRSSGNTIYF. The complete variable domain, with remaining parts taken from reference TRBV9 and TRBJ1-3, reads DSGVTQTPKHLITATGQRVTLRCSPRSGDLSVYWYQQSLDQGLQFLIQYYNGEERAKGNILERFSAQQFPDLHSELNLSSLELGDSALYFCASSSGGRSSGNTIYFGEGSWLTVV.

CDR3 sequence: CASSGRAQETQYF. CDR3 coding DNA: TGTGCCAGTAGCGGGAGGGCACAAGAGACCCAGTACTTC. The chain has TRBV2 and TRBJ2-5; 11 bases align to TRBD2. Germline CDR1 and CDR2: SNHLY and FYNNEI. This CDR3 region has 13 residues. Losses at the gene ends were 9 bases for V and 2 bases for J; bases not matched to a gene: 2.

The chain recombines TRBV20-1 with TRBJ1-2, with a tentative D call TRBD1 (6 bases). The V gene's germline CDR1 is DFQATT and CDR2 SNEGSKA (reference sequence). Deletions cut 7 bases from V and 4 bases from J, with 10 bases between. The CDR3 runs 11 residues. The CDR3 loop reads CSGTGSYGYTF. CDR3 nucleotides: TGCAGTGGAACAGGGTCCTATGGCTACACCTTC.

With respect to this clone: At one end the junction does not follow the germline gene, possibly because of a read error. This chain uses TRBV7-2 with TRBJ1-2; D is perhaps TRBD1 (6 bases). Germline V gene data show CDR1 as SGHTA and CDR2 as FQGNSA. The CDR3 has 13 residues. The CDR3 protein is CASSPRVEGESSF. The CDR3 DNA reads as TGTGCCAGCAGCCCCCGGGTGGAGGGGGAATCGTCTTTC. Combining the CDR3 with reference TRBV7-2 and TRBJ1-2 gives the whole variable domain GAGVSQSPSNKVTEKGKDVELRCDPISGHTALYWYRQSLGQGLEFLIYFQGNSAPDKSGLPSDRFSAERTGGSVSTLTIQRTQQEDSAVYLCASSPRVEGESSFGSGTRLTVV.

The V call is TRBV11-3, the J call TRBJ1-1; D is perhaps TRBD1 (5 bases). Per the germline V gene, CDR1 is SGHNT and CDR2 is YENEEA. This CDR3 contains 13 residues. V lost 0 bases and J lost 5, with 7 bases in between. Written as DNA, the CDR3 is TGTGCCAGCAGCTTAGACGGGGGTACTGAAGCTTTCTTT. The encoded protein is CASSLDGGTEAFF.

The J gene is TRBJ2-1, the V gene TRBV5-8; possibly TRBD1 for D (6 bases). Germline CDR1 SGHTS, CDR2 YDEGEE. Deletions cut 6 bases from V and 0 bases from J, with 16 bases between. This CDR3 has 16 amino acids. The CDR3 spells CASTFGGYSSYNEQFF. The CDR3 coding sequence is TGTGCCAGCACCTTTGGGGGCTACAGCTCCTACAATGAGCAGTTCTTC.

There are a few counts of this clone. This chain connects TRBV19 to TRBJ1-6; tentatively, D is TRBD1 (5 bases). CDR1 is LNHDA, CDR2 SQIVND, per germline (reference sequence). This CDR3 is 15 amino acids long. V lost 4 bases and J 7 bases, leaving 14 bases between the germline ends. CDR3 in amino acids: CASSRWRDGNSPLHF. In DNA, the CDR3 is TGTGCCAGTAGTAGATGGAGGGACGGCAATTCACCCCTCCACTTT.

The genes are TRBV6-5 and TRBJ1-1, with unresolved D. This CDR3 region has 15 residues. Germline lookup yields CDR1 MNHEY and CDR2 SVGAGI. Trimming cost V 0 bases and J 1 base, with 9 bases left between them. In DNA, the CDR3 is TGTGCCAGCAGTTACTCGAAACGGAAGAACACTGAAGCTTTCTTT. Its protein is CASSYSKRKNTEAFF.